These 17 T cell receptor beta chains were sequenced from one sample in a study of T cells in Graves' hyperthyroidism and ophthalmopathy. TCR beta CDR3 regions were amplified from RNA. Primed by the HTBI set, a first-round RT-PCR was run on the TCR CDR3. TCRdb re-called the multiplex PCR reads through MiXCR, storing one row per CDR3 protein. Counted here are a few hundred thousand distinct CDR3 sequences, about 13% occurring once; the ten biggest clones make up 5% to 6.5%. Material: blood. These receptors were collected from a woman aged 18 to 35 with Graves' hyperthyroidism.

CDR3 region: CASSHGTYEQYF. The CDR3 DNA follows: TGTGCCAGCAGTCACGGGACTTACGAGCAGTACTTC. The chain is built from TRBV11-2 and TRBJ2-7; D is possibly TRBD2 (6 bases). Germline CDR1 is SGHAT and CDR2 is FQNNGV. CDR3 length: 12 amino acids. V lost 6 bases and J 4 bases, leaving 10 bases between the germline ends. The full variable domain, its missing parts supplied by reference TRBV11-2 and TRBJ2-7, is EAGVAQSPRYKIIEKRQSVAFWCNPISGHATLYWYQQILGQGPKLLIQFQNNGVVDDSQLPKDRFSAERLKGVDSTLKIQPAKLEDSAVYLCASSHGTYEQYFGPGTRLTVT.

This clonotype has a handful of counts. V gene TRBV25-1 combines with J gene TRBJ1-6, with D maybe TRBD1 (5 bases). In germline, CDR1 is MGHDK, CDR2 SYGVNS. The V and J ends lost 2 bases and 9 bases respectively, with 14 bases between them. This CDR3 has 15 amino acids. The CDR3 protein is CASSERAGILSPLHF. In DNA form, the CDR3 reads TGTGCCAGCAGTGAAAGGGCAGGGATTCTTTCACCCCTCCACTTT. Full variable domain (rest looked up from reference TRBV25-1 and TRBJ1-6): EADIYQTPRYLVIGTGKKITLECSQTMGHDKMYWYQQDPGMELHLIHYSYGVNSTEKGDLSSESTVSRIRTEHFPLTLESARPSHTSQYLCASSERAGILSPLHFGNGTRLTVT.

The V call is TRBV6-2 or TRBV6-3, the J call TRBJ1-6; 9 bases fit TRBD1. The CDR3 is made up of 14 amino acids. Germline trimming cut 6 bases from V and 9 bases from J; bases unmatched to any gene: 6. Germline V lookup: CDR1 MNHEY, CDR2 SVGEGT. In DNA, the CDR3 is TGTGCCAGCAGCGGGACAGGGCGTCCTTCACCCCTCCACTTT. Translation: CASSGTGRPSPLHF.

This clonotype was recorded a few times. This could be a read error, since a much larger clone is one nucleotide away. The chain carries TRBV6-6 and TRBJ2-5, with a possible D match to TRBD1 (6 bases). This CDR3 spans 13 amino acids. Germline V CDR1 and CDR2: MNHNY, SVGAGI (reference sequence). CDR3 amino acids: CAGSYSRGETQYF. The CDR3, as DNA: TGTGCCGGCAGTTACTCGAGGGGGGAGACCCAGTACTTC.

At least ten counts were recorded for this clonotype. The rearrangement joins TRBV30 to TRBJ2-7; D call uncertain. CDR1 is GTSNPN, CDR2 SVGIG, per germline (reference sequence). Trimming removed 4 bases from V and 7 bases from J, with 11 bases in between. The length of the CDR3 is 11 residues. The CDR3 is CAWTVSREQYF. CDR3 DNA sequence: TGTGCCTGGACAGTAAGTAGGGAGCAGTACTTC.

This clonotype was seen repeatedly, ten times or more. The rearrangement uses TRBV28 and TRBJ2-2; TRBD2 agrees at 10 bases. The CDR3 loop spans 16 amino acids. Germline V lookup: CDR1 MDHEN, CDR2 SYDVKM. Trimming removed 4 bases from V and 6 bases from J; junction bases left unmatched: 8. DNA for the CDR3: TGTGCCAGCAGTTCTAGCGGGAGTGGTGTCGCCGGGGAGCTGTTTTTT. Protein: CASSSSGSGVAGELFF.

Details on this clonotype: One junction end does not reproduce the germline sequence, and a read error may be involved. The genes are TRBV28 and TRBJ1-2; TRBD1 matches 8 bases. CDR1 and CDR2 from the germline V gene are MDHEN and SYDVKM. The CDR3 extends over 15 amino acids. CDR3 loop: CACSFPTGGNYGYTF. Here the CDR3 DNA reads TGTGCCTGCAGTTTTCCCACAGGGGGAAACTATGGCTACACCTTC.

The V gene is TRBV11-1, the J gene TRBJ1-1, with unresolved D. CDR3 length: 15 amino acids. Germline V gene data show CDR1 as SGHAT and CDR2 as FQDESV (reference sequence). Trimming pared 3 bases from V and 3 bases from J, leaving 14 bases between. DNA of the CDR3: TGTGCCAGCAGCTTCCGGGCCCTAGGTCACACTGAAGCTTTCTTT. This translates into CASSFRALGHTEAFF.

In the case of this clonotype: This may be a read error, as it is one base from a much larger clone. The chain combines TRBV9 with TRBJ2-7; 14 bases fit TRBD2. This CDR3 contains 16 residues. V was pared by 0 bases and J by 5 bases, with 4 bases of the junction left unmatched. Germline lookup yields CDR1 SGDLS and CDR2 YYNGEE. CDR3 loop: CASSVVSGLAGDEQYF. The CDR3 coding sequence is TGTGCCAGCAGCGTAGTTTCGGGACTAGCGGGAGACGAGCAGTACTTC.

This clonotype occurred many times. This sequence joins TRBV7-3 and TRBJ2-1; 10 bases agree with TRBD2. The germline gives CDR1 SGHTA, CDR2 FQGTGA. V shed 5 bases and J 5 bases; nucleotides not matched to a gene: 9. The CDR3 length is 16 residues. The CDR3 reads CASSGGGTSVDNEQFF. In DNA form, the CDR3 reads TGTGCCAGCAGCGGGGGGGGGACTAGCGTAGACAATGAGCAGTTCTTC.

This chain uses TRBV18 with TRBJ1-5, with 7 positions matching TRBD1. The CDR3 spans 17 residues. The V gene's germline CDR1 is KGHSH and CDR2 LQKENI. Trimming took 3 bases from V and 0 from J; bases not matched to a gene: 8. This CDR3 is CASSPRQGFASNQPQHF. Here the CDR3 DNA reads TGTGCCAGCTCACCGAGACAGGGATTTGCTAGCAATCAGCCCCAGCATTTT.

The CDR3 region is CGVLSGRNYNEQFF. The CDR3 DNA reads TGCGGTGTTTTAAGCGGGAGGAACTACAATGAGCAGTTCTTC. V usage is TRBV20-1 and J usage is TRBJ2-1; 9 bases line up with TRBD2. This CDR3 is 14 amino acids long. Germline assignment: CDR1 DFQATT and CDR2 SNEGSKA (reference sequence).

The count of this clonotype is one. With a much larger clone just one base away, this may be a read error. The chain joins TRBV10-3 to TRBJ2-1; D could derive from TRBD1 or TRBD2 (5 bases each). CDR3 length: 15 amino acids. V lost 7 bases to trimming and J lost 9 bases, with 22 bases between them. The germline V gene has CDR1 ENHRY and CDR2 SYGVKD. The CDR3 coding sequence is TGTGCCATCACTGACCTTGGGGGACGTGGTAGTGAGCAGTTCTTC. It specifies CAITDLGGRGSEQFF.

This clonotype was seen ten or more times. The gene calls are TRBV3-1 and TRBJ2-2; D ambiguous. V was shortened by 3 bases and J by 5 bases, with 4 bases between the two germline ends. CDR1 is LGHDT and CDR2 is YNNKEL in the germline V gene (reference sequence). The CDR3 contains 12 residues. CDR3 loop: CASSHVTGELFF. The CDR3 region has the DNA TGTGCCAGCAGCCATGTTACCGGGGAGCTGTTTTTT. Together with reference TRBV3-1 and TRBJ2-2, the CDR3 gives the full variable domain: DTAVSQTPKYLVTQMGNDKSIKCEQNLGHDTMYWYKQDSKKFLKIMFSYNNKELIINETVPNRFSPKSPDKAHLNLHINSLELGDSAVYFCASSHVTGELFFGEGSRLTVL.

This clonotype was observed at least ten times. This rearrangement joins TRBV12-3 or TRBV12-4 to TRBJ2-1, with D perhaps matching TRBD1 or TRBD2 (5 bases each). This CDR3 comprises 17 residues. The V and J ends lost 4 bases and 1 base respectively, with 17 bases between them. The CDR3 protein is CASSWVGEGLSYNEQFF. The DNA of the CDR3 is TGTGCCAGCAGTTGGGTCGGAGAGGGGTTGTCCTACAATGAGCAGTTCTTC.

This clonotype was seen a few times. The rearrangement links TRBV30 to TRBJ1-2; D is unclear. Trimming shortened V by 4 bases and J by 4 bases, and 10 bases separated the two germline ends. From germline, CDR1 is GTSNPN and CDR2 SVGIG (reference sequence). This CDR3 is built from 12 residues. The CDR3: CAWTPDFYGYTF. The DNA of the CDR3 is TGTGCCTGGACCCCGGACTTCTATGGCTACACCTTC.

Ten or more counts support this clonotype. A much larger clone lies one base from this, so it may be a read error. The genes are TRBV6-1 and TRBJ2-3, with 12 bases aligning to TRBD2. Per the germline V gene, CDR1 is MNHNS and CDR2 is SASEGT. The V gene end was trimmed by 2 bases and the J gene end by 4 bases; junction bases not matched to a gene: 1. The CDR3 contains 15 residues. The CDR3 DNA reads as TGTGCCAGCAGTGAACTAGCGGGAGGGCCAGATACGCAGTATTTT. Protein product: CASSELAGGPDTQYF.